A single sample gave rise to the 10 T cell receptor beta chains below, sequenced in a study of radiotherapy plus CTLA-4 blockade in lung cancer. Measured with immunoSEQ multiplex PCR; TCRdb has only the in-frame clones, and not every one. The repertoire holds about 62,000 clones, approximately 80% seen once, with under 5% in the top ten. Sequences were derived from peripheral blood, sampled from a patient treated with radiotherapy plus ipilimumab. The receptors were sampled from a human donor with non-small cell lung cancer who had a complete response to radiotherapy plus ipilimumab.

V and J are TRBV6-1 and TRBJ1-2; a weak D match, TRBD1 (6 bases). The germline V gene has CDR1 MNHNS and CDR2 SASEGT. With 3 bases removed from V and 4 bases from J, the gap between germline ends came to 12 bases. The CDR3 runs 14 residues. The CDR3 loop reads CASSDSGAGYGYTF. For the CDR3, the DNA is TGTGCCAGCAGTGATTCGGGGGCGGGCTATGGCTACACCTTC.

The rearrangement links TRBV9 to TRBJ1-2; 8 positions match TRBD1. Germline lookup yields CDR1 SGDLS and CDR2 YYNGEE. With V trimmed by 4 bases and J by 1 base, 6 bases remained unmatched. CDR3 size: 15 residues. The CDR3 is CASSRTGYDNYGYTF. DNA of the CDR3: TGTGCCAGCAGCCGGACAGGGTATGATAACTATGGCTACACCTTC.

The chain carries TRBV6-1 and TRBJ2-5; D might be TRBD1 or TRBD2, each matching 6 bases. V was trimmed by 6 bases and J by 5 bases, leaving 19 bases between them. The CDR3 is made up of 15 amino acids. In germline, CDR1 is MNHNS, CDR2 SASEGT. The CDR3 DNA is TGTGCCAGCAGCCGCTCGAGAGGGGGGCGGGAGACCCAGTACTTC. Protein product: CASSRSRGGRETQYF.

In DNA form, the CDR3 reads TGTGCCAGCAGCTTACGTGGACAGAGCACAGATACGCAGTATTTT. Residues: CASSLRGQSTDTQYF. This chain links TRBV11-2 with TRBJ2-3; D may be TRBD1 (6 bases). The V end was cut by 2 bases, the J end by 0 bases, with 9 bases between. Germline-derived CDR1 and CDR2 are SGHAT and FQNNGV. The CDR3 is 15 amino acids.

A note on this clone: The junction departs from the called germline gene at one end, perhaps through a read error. This chain's CDR3 is CASSYGGLLYDYTF. The CDR3 bases are TGTGCCAGCAGTTACGGGGGATTACTCTATGACTACACCTTC. This chain links TRBV6-5 with TRBJ1-2; perhaps TRBD1 as D (5 bases). The CDR3 runs 14 residues. Germline values: CDR1 MNHEY, CDR2 SVGAGI.

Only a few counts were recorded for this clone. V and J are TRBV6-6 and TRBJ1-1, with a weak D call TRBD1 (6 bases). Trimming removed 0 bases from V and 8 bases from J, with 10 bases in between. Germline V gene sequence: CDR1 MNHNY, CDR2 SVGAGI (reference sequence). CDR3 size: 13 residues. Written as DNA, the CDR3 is TGTGCCAGCAGTTACTCGGGTGGACAGGAAGCTTTCTTT. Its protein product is CASSYSGGQEAFF.

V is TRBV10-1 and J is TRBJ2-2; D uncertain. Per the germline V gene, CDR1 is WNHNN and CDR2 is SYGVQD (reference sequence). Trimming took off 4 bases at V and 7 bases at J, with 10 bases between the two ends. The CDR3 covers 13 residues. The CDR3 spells CASSGWRGGELFF. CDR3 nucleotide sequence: TGCGCCAGCAGTGGTTGGCGAGGCGGGGAGCTGTTTTTT.

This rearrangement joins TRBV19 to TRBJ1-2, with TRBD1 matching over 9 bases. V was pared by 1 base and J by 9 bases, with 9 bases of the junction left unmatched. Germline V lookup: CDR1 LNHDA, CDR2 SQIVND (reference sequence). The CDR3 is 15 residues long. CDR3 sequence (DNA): TGTGCCAGTAGTATAGTCCGGGGACAGGGTCGTCGCTACACCTTC. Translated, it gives CASSIVRGQGRRYTF.

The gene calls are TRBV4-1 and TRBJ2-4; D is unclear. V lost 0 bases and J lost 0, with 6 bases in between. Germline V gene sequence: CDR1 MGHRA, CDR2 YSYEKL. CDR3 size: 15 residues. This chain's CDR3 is CASSQDGLAKNIQYF. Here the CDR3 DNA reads TGCGCCAGCAGCCAAGACGGCTTAGCCAAAAACATTCAGTACTTC.

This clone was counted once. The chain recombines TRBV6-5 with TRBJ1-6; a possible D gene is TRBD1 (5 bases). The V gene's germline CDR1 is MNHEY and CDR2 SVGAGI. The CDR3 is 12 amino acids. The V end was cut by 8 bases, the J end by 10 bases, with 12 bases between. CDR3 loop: CASGDWGSPLHF. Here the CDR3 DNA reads TGTGCCAGCGGGGATTGGGGGTCACCCCTCCACTTT.